Presented here are 31 T cell receptor beta chains from one specimen sequenced in a study of cytomegalovirus exposure and HLA in healthy donors. The PCR contained 60 Vbeta and 13 Jbeta primers. Clones were sequenced by immunoSEQ multiplex PCR, and TCRdb holds only the in-frame ones, with some missing. The sample yields about 160,000 clones, around nine tenths seen once. Sequencing used PBMCs. The receptors were gathered from a woman under 40 in good health and CMV-seronegative.

This clone was observed a few times. J is TRBJ2-1 and V is TRBV10-3, with D possibly being TRBD2 (6 bases). Trimming shortened V by 7 bases and J by 7 bases, and 14 bases separated the two germline ends. Germline values: CDR1 ENHRY, CDR2 SYGVKD. This CDR3 has 13 amino acids. The CDR3 sequence is CAIKGTGMNEQFF. As DNA, the CDR3 is TGTGCCATCAAAGGGACTGGGATGAATGAGCAGTTCTTC.

V usage is TRBV30 and J usage is TRBJ2-3; 7 bases line up with TRBD2. Germline CDR1 and CDR2: GTSNPN and SVGIG (reference sequence). V lost 0 bases to trimming and J lost 0 bases; unmatched junction nucleotides: 3. The CDR3 has 15 amino acids. Here the CDR3 DNA reads TGTGCCTGGAGTGTATATAGCGGGAGCACAGATACGCAGTATTTT. Residues: CAWSVYSGSTDTQYF.

This chain uses TRBV5-4 with TRBJ2-3, with a tentative D call TRBD1 (6 bases). This CDR3 comprises 14 residues. Germline V gene sequence: CDR1 SGHNT, CDR2 YYREEE (reference sequence). V dropped 4 bases and J dropped 4 bases, with 13 bases sitting between them. The CDR3 coding sequence is TGTGCCAGCAGCGGGCAGGGGTGGGCAGATACGCAGTATTTT. Its protein is CASSGQGWADTQYF.

This clone was counted a single time. CDR3 sequence reads: CASSAGQLTEAFF. The CDR3 nucleotides read TGTGCCAGCAGTGCCGGACAGCTGACTGAAGCTTTCTTT. V gene TRBV25-1 combines with J gene TRBJ1-1, with D possibly matching TRBD1 (6 bases). CDR1 is MGHDK, CDR2 SYGVNS, per germline. Trimming took 4 bases from V and 5 from J, leaving 11 bases between them. The CDR3 sequence is 13 residues long.

V gene TRBV28 combines with J gene TRBJ1-2; D not resolved. The CDR3 loop spans 11 amino acids. CDR1 MDHEN and CDR2 SYDVKM come from the germline V gene. Between the trimmed V and J ends, which lost 5 bases and 5 bases, there was a span of 6 bases. This CDR3 is CASSPGYGYTF. The CDR3, as DNA: TGTGCCAGCAGTCCGGGTTATGGCTACACCTTC.

V gene TRBV6-5 combines with J gene TRBJ2-7, with TRBD2 as a possible D gene (5 bases). The ends were cut back, 2 bases at V and 4 bases at J, with 12 bases in the middle. CDR1 and CDR2 (germline): MNHEY, SVGAGI. The CDR3 is made up of 14 amino acids. As DNA, the CDR3 is TGTGCCAGCAGTTACCAGCCCGGGGTTTACGAGCAGTACTTC. Its translation is CASSYQPGVYEQYF.

CDR3 in amino acids: CASSPVGLAGLNEQFF. DNA of the CDR3: TGTGCCAGCAGTCCAGTGGGGCTAGCGGGTCTGAATGAGCAGTTCTTC. This chain links TRBV13 with TRBJ2-1, with 8 bases fitting TRBD2. In germline, CDR1 is PRHDT, CDR2 FYEKMQ (reference sequence). The CDR3 is 16 amino acids. V lost 6 bases, J lost 7 bases, and 14 bases stayed unmatched.

This chain connects TRBV7-9 to TRBJ2-7; 10 positions match TRBD1. Germline assignment: CDR1 SEHNR and CDR2 FQNEAQ (reference sequence). This CDR3 contains 15 residues. J lost 5 bases, V lost 4 bases, and 8 bases had no gene match. This CDR3 is CASSSTGGDIHEQYF. CDR3 DNA: TGTGCCAGCAGCTCGACAGGGGGCGATATCCACGAGCAGTACTTC.

This clone was detected once. The V and J genes are TRBV11-2 and TRBJ2-1; tentative D call: TRBD2 (6 bases). This CDR3 has 13 amino acids. The ends were cut back, 1 base at V and 10 bases at J, with 11 bases in the middle. CDR1 is SGHAT and CDR2 is FQNNGV in the germline V gene. This CDR3 reads CASSLAGGEEQFF. The DNA of the CDR3 is TGTGCCAGCAGCTTAGCTGGCGGGGAAGAGCAGTTCTTC.

The gene calls are TRBV29-1 and TRBJ2-2, with D possibly TRBD2 on 5 matching bases. The CDR3 covers 15 residues. Germline assignment: CDR1 SQVTM and CDR2 ANQGSEA. V lost 5 bases, J lost 1 base, and 14 bases lay in between. CDR3 region: CSVSPAGVNTGELFF. The CDR3 nucleotides read TGCAGCGTTTCGCCGGCGGGCGTGAACACCGGGGAGCTGTTTTTT.

The chain carries TRBV7-2 and TRBJ2-3, with D perhaps TRBD1 (5 bases). Trimming took off 5 bases at V and 7 bases at J, with 16 bases between the two ends. Germline V gene data show CDR1 as SGHTA and CDR2 as FQGNSA. The CDR3 is 14 amino acids. This CDR3 is CASSPPASGNTQYF. In nucleotides, the CDR3 is TGTGCCAGCAGCCCCCCGGCGTCAGGGAATACGCAGTATTTT.

This rearrangement joins TRBV30 to TRBJ2-7; maybe TRBD2 (5 bases). Trimming removed 4 bases at V and 1 base at J, with 14 bases between. This CDR3 is built from 14 residues. Germline V CDR1 and CDR2: GTSNPN, SVGIG (reference sequence). The chain's CDR3 is CAWNRGPASYEQYF. CDR3 coding DNA: TGTGCCTGGAACCGAGGGCCCGCTTCCTACGAGCAGTACTTC.

The chain couples TRBV19 to TRBJ2-6, with 7 bases identical to TRBD1. This CDR3 region has 18 residues. Trimming at V came to 6 bases and at J to 0 bases, leaving 11 bases not matched to a gene. CDR1 is LNHDA and CDR2 is SQIVND in the germline V gene (reference sequence). In DNA form, the CDR3 reads TGTGCCAGTAGGAACTCCGGGACAGTGAGCTCTGGGGCCAACGTCCTGACTTTC. This codes for CASRNSGTVSSGANVLTF.

In nucleotides, the CDR3 is TGCAGCGTTGGTAGCGGGAGAATGGGAGAGCAGTACTTC. Amino acid sequence: CSVGSGRMGEQYF. This chain joins TRBV29-1 and TRBJ2-5; 9 bases align to TRBD2. The trim removed 4 bases at V and 11 bases at J, leaving 11 bases unmatched. Germline V gene sequence: CDR1 SQVTM, CDR2 ANQGSEA. This CDR3 is built from 13 residues.

This rearrangement joins TRBV5-4 to TRBJ2-2; D call uncertain. The germline gives CDR1 SGHNT, CDR2 YYREEE (reference sequence). Trimming removed 4 bases from V and 6 bases from J, with 10 bases in between. The CDR3 contains 13 residues. CDR3 loop: CASSPDIAGELFF. CDR3 nucleotides: TGTGCCAGCAGCCCAGACATCGCCGGGGAGCTGTTTTTT.

The CDR3 spells CASSPRPGETRYEQYF. The CDR3 region has the DNA TGTGCCAGCAGTCCACGACCGGGGGAAACAAGGTACGAGCAGTACTTC. The rearrangement joins TRBV2 to TRBJ2-7; TRBD2 might be the D (6 bases). Germline V CDR1 and CDR2: SNHLY, FYNNEI. The CDR3 runs 16 residues. V lost 5 bases and J lost 4, with 21 bases in between. The whole variable domain, remainder taken from reference TRBV2 and TRBJ2-7, is EPEVTQTPSHQVTQMGQEVILRCVPISNHLYFYWYRQILGQKVEFLVSFYNNEISEKSEIFDDQFSVERPDGSNFTLKIRSTKLEDSAMYFCASSPRPGETRYEQYFGPGTRLTVT.

This sequence joins TRBV19 and TRBJ2-1; a possible D gene is TRBD2 (5 bases). Trimming took 6 bases from V and 8 from J, leaving 8 bases between them. Germline V gene sequence: CDR1 LNHDA, CDR2 SQIVND (reference sequence). The CDR3 totals 11 residues. The CDR3 reads CASRREDEQFF. CDR3 in DNA: TGTGCCAGTAGGAGGGAAGATGAGCAGTTCTTC.

The chain has TRBV18 and TRBJ2-3, with D unresolved. There are 16 residues in the CDR3. Trimming cost V 1 base and J 2 bases, with 13 bases left between them. Germline V gives CDR1 KGHSH, CDR2 LQKENI. This CDR3 is CASSPLTGSFTDTQYF. In DNA, the CDR3 is TGTGCCAGCTCACCACTCACCGGGTCCTTCACAGATACGCAGTATTTT. Combining the CDR3 with reference TRBV18 and TRBJ2-3 gives the whole variable domain NAGVMQNPRHLVRRRGQEARLRCSPMKGHSHVYWYRQLPEEGLKFMVYLQKENIIDESGMPKERFSAEFPKEGPSILRIQQVVRGDSAAYFCASSPLTGSFTDTQYFGPGTRLTVL.

The chain has TRBV5-6 and TRBJ2-7, with 9 bases aligning to TRBD1. CDR3 length: 15 residues. After removal of 7 bases from V and 2 bases from J, the junction contained 10 bases not matched to a gene. Germline CDR1 and CDR2: SGHDT and YYEEEE. CDR3 nucleotides: TGTGCCAGCGGTATGAGGGACAGGGTGACCTACGAGCAGTACTTC. Translating gives CASGMRDRVTYEQYF.

The chain recombines TRBV27 with TRBJ1-2; TRBD1 matches 9 bases. Germline CDR1 MNHEY, CDR2 SMNVEV (reference sequence). With 4 bases clipped from V and 0 bases from J, the junction kept 3 bases outside the gene matches. The CDR3 is 15 residues long. This chain's CDR3 is CASSSRTGANYGYTF. Here the CDR3 DNA reads TGTGCCAGCAGTTCCCGGACAGGGGCTAACTATGGCTACACCTTC.

The chain joins TRBV5-1 to TRBJ2-7, with TRBD2 matching over 7 bases. J gave up 2 bases and V 3 bases, and 8 bases lay outside the gene matches. CDR1 and CDR2 from the germline V gene are SGHRS and YFSETQ. The length of the CDR3 is 15 residues. In DNA form, the CDR3 reads TGCGCCAGCAGCTCGAAGACTAGCTCAACCTACGAGCAGTACTTC. It translates to CASSSKTSSTYEQYF.

This rearrangement joins TRBV5-1 to TRBJ1-5, with TRBD1 matching 10 bases. Germline CDR1 SGHRS, CDR2 YFSETQ. This CDR3 contains 18 residues. J gave up 4 bases and V 3 bases, and 13 bases lay outside the gene matches. The CDR3 region is CASSSGPRTGGLNQPQHF. CDR3 nucleotides: TGCGCCAGCAGCTCTGGCCCGCGGACAGGGGGATTAAATCAGCCCCAGCATTTT. The full variable domain, in which reference TRBV5-1 and TRBJ1-5 provide the parts outside the CDR3, is KAGVTQTPRYLIKTRGQQVTLSCSPISGHRSVSWYQQTPGQGLQFLFEYFSETQRNKGNFPGRFSGRQFSNSRSEMNVSTLELGDSALYLCASSSGPRTGGLNQPQHFGDGTRLSIL.

The gene calls are TRBV5-4 and TRBJ2-3; 12 bases map to TRBD2. CDR3 length: 15 amino acids. The junction had 6 bases not matched to a gene; V was cut back by 4 bases and J by 6 bases. From germline, CDR1 is SGHNT and CDR2 YYREEE (reference sequence). The CDR3 region is CASSVPSGGGDTQYF. The CDR3 coding sequence is TGTGCCAGCAGCGTGCCTAGCGGGGGGGGTGATACGCAGTATTTT.

The genes are TRBV27 and TRBJ2-5; a weak D match, TRBD2 (5 bases). Germline V gene data show CDR1 as MNHEY and CDR2 as SMNVEV (reference sequence). CDR3 size: 14 residues. Trimming took off 2 bases at V and 4 bases at J, with 11 bases between the two ends. CDR3 nucleotides: TGTGCCAGCAGTTTAGAGGGAGCAGGAGAGACCCAGTACTTC. As protein: CASSLEGAGETQYF.

The chain carries TRBV6-5 and TRBJ2-5; TRBD1 matches 7 bases. The closer fit of TRBJ2-7 to the DNA end suggests the J call may be wrong. The CDR3 has 13 residues. Germline lookup yields CDR1 MNHEY and CDR2 SVGAGI. The DNA for the CDR3 is TGTGCCAGCAGTCAAATACAGGGGAACGAGCAGTACTTC. This gives the protein CASSQIQGNEQYF.

This rearrangement joins TRBV2 to TRBJ1-6, with D tentatively TRBD1 (5 bases). CDR1 SNHLY and CDR2 FYNNEI come from the germline V gene. CDR3 length: 14 amino acids. The V end lost 3 bases, the J end lost 6 bases, and 9 bases lay between the germline ends. CDR3: CASSDLRVNSPLHF. The CDR3 DNA reads as TGTGCCAGCAGTGACCTCAGGGTTAATTCACCCCTCCACTTT.

On this clone: Other nucleotide sequences from this sample produce the same CDR3. The chain employs TRBV30 and TRBJ2-7; a possible D gene is TRBD1 (6 bases). The V end lost 1 base, the J end lost 3 bases, and 22 bases lay between the germline ends. The CDR3 is 17 residues long. The germline CDR1 and CDR2 sequences are GTSNPN and SVGIG (reference sequence). The CDR3 coding sequence is TGTGCCTGGAGTGGGACCGAGCCCAGGGGTTTTAGCTACGAGCAGTACTTC. The encoded protein is CAWSGTEPRGFSYEQYF.

The genes are TRBV7-8 and TRBJ2-7, with TRBD1 as a possible D gene (6 bases). Germline CDR1 and CDR2: SGHVS and FQNEAQ. The CDR3 has 15 residues. V lost 5 bases and J 2 bases, leaving 16 bases between the germline ends. The CDR3 DNA is TGTGCCAGCAGCAAAACAGGGAGACCTACCTACGAGCAGTACTTC. Its translation is CASSKTGRPTYEQYF.

CDR3 in DNA: TGCGCCAGCAGCCCGGTGGGGACATCTTCAAATGAAAAACTGTTTTTT. Protein: CASSPVGTSSNEKLFF. The chain joins TRBV5-1 to TRBJ1-4; perhaps TRBD1 as D (6 bases). V was trimmed by 4 bases and J by 5 bases, leaving 18 bases between them. The germline V gene encodes CDR1 SGHRS and CDR2 YFSETQ. This CDR3 spans 16 amino acids.

This chain uses TRBV28 with TRBJ1-5, with 10 bases aligning to TRBD1. Looked up from germline, CDR1 is MDHEN and CDR2 is SYDVKM. CDR3 size: 16 residues. J was trimmed by 2 bases and V by 4 bases; bases with no gene match: 5. The CDR3 sequence is CASSWTGGLGNQPQHF. The CDR3 bases are TGTGCCAGCAGTTGGACAGGGGGATTGGGCAATCAGCCCCAGCATTTT.

The V call is TRBV5-6, the J call TRBJ2-3; D unclear. The CDR3 extends over 12 amino acids. V was trimmed by 4 bases and J by 3 bases, leaving 6 bases between them. The germline gives CDR1 SGHDT, CDR2 YYEEEE. The CDR3 sequence is CASSAPTDTQYF. The CDR3 DNA reads as TGTGCCAGCAGCGCGCCAACAGATACGCAGTATTTT.